Listed below are T cell receptor beta chains from one sample, sequenced in a study of CD8+CD57+ T cells in acquired aplastic anemia. TCRdb reprocessed the reads via MiXCR and lists one record per CDR3 protein. The sample lists 260,000 or so distinct CDR3 sequences, 47% occurring once. The sequenced sample consisted of sorted CD4+, CD8+, or CD8+CD57+ T cells (not recorded which) from PBMCs. These receptors all stem from a human donor with aplastic anemia. Each CDR3 is given with its conserved first and last residue. The D gene is left open where the match is weak. For some rows the clone size is stated as once, few or many, or as a class when expanded; others skip it.

D: -
length: 12
size: -
V: TRBV7-9
J: TRBJ2-7
CDR3: CASSPRDYEQYF
DNA: TGTGCCAGCAGCCCCAGGGACTACGAGCAGTACTTC

D: -
length: 15
size: -
V: TRBV20-1
J: TRBJ2-3
CDR3: CSARPPGHRTDTQYF
DNA: TGCAGTGCTAGGCCACCGGGACATCGCACAGATACGCAGTATTTT

D: -
length: 14
size: many
V: TRBV19
J: TRBJ1-2
CDR3: CASSWAGEIYGYTF
DNA: TGTGCCAGTAGTTGGGCAGGGGAGATCTATGGCTACACCTTC

D: -
length: 13
size: -
V: TRBV6-5
J: TRBJ2-1
CDR3: CASGYSSSNEQFF
DNA: TGTGCCAGCGGTTACTCGAGTAGCAATGAGCAGTTCTTC

D: -
length: 15
size: -
V: TRBV15
J: TRBJ1-4
CDR3: CATSRDRSIGEKLFF
DNA: TGTGCCACCAGCAGAGATAGGTCAATAGGGGAAAAACTGTTTTTT

D: TRBD1
length: 15
size: few
V: TRBV6-5
J: TRBJ1-1
CDR3: CASIIRQGENTEAFF
DNA: TGTGCCAGCATTATAAGACAGGGGGAGAACACTGAAGCTTTCTTT

D: TRBD2
length: 17
size: -
V: TRBV20-1
J: TRBJ2-7
CDR3: CSARGKLLAGEFYEQYF
DNA: TGCAGTGCTCGCGGGAAATTACTAGCGGGGGAATTCTACGAGCAGTACTTC

D: TRBD2
length: 15
size: many
V: TRBV7-6
J: TRBJ2-7
CDR3: CASSPKTSGKYEQYF
DNA: TGTGCCAGCAGCCCTAAGACTAGCGGGAAATACGAGCAGTACTTC

D: -
length: 16
size: many
V: TRBV6-1
J: TRBJ2-7
CDR3: CASTREGQAISYEQYF
DNA: TGTGCCAGCACCAGAGAGGGCCAGGCGATCTCCTACGAGCAGTACTTC

D: TRBD1
length: 14
size: -
V: TRBV11-3
J: TRBJ1-2
CDR3: CASSRAGTGFGYTF
DNA: TGTGCCAGCAGCCGAGCCGGGACAGGGTTTGGCTACACCTTC

D: -
length: 14
size: many
V: TRBV6-4
J: TRBJ2-2
CDR3: CASSSGPNTGELFF
DNA: TGTGCCAGCAGTTCAGGGCCGAACACCGGGGAGCTGTTTTTT

D: -
length: 13
size: many
V: TRBV7-8
J: TRBJ2-7
CDR3: CASSLEPGDEQYF
DNA: TGTGCCAGCAGCTTGGAACCGGGAGACGAGCAGTACTTC

D: TRBD2
length: 15
size: many
V: TRBV20-1
J: TRBJ2-3
CDR3: CSAIRLAGSGDTQYF
DNA: TGCAGTGCTATCCGACTAGCGGGGTCGGGGGATACGCAGTATTTT

D: TRBD1
length: 15
size: -
V: TRBV27
J: TRBJ1-1
CDR3: CASTPRQGMNTEAFF
DNA: TGTGCCAGCACTCCTAGACAGGGCATGAACACTGAAGCTTTCTTT

D: -
length: 16
size: -
V: TRBV7-2
J: TRBJ1-6
CDR3: CASSLTGLGTNSPLHF
DNA: TGTGCCAGCAGCTTAACGGGGTTAGGGACTAATTCACCCCTCCACTTT

D: -
length: 11
size: many
V: TRBV2
J: TRBJ2-7
CDR3: CAIQGLYEQYF
DNA: TGTGCCATCCAGGGATTGTACGAGCAGTACTTC

D: -
length: 17
size: -
V: TRBV7-9
J: TRBJ1-2
CDR3: CASSLAAAGAGEDGYTF
DNA: TGTGCCAGCAGCTTAGCGGCGGCTGGGGCAGGGGAGGATGGCTACACCTTC

D: TRBD2
length: 15
size: many
V: TRBV20-1
J: TRBJ2-7
CDR3: CSARDSQRESSEQYF
DNA: TGCAGTGCTAGAGATTCACAGCGGGAGTCTTCCGAGCAGTACTTC

D: -
length: 13
size: -
V: TRBV20-1
J: TRBJ1-5
CDR3: CSAEGATGEPQHF
DNA: TGCAGTGCGGAAGGGGCAACGGGGGAGCCCCAGCATTTT

D: -
length: 13
size: -
V: TRBV29-1
J: TRBJ1-2
CDR3: CSAQVGQAWGYTF
DNA: TGCAGCGCCCAGGTTGGGCAGGCCTGGGGCTACACCTTC

D: -
length: 15
size: -
V: TRBV15
J: TRBJ2-7
CDR3: CATSRDKGTTYEQYF
DNA: TGTGCCACCAGCAGAGATAAGGGTACGACCTACGAGCAGTACTTC

D: TRBD2
length: 16
size: many
V: TRBV4-2
J: TRBJ2-1
CDR3: CASSQATSGGRNEQFF
DNA: TGTGCCAGCAGCCAAGCAACTAGCGGGGGGCGCAATGAGCAGTTCTTC

D: -
length: 14
size: many
V: TRBV4-1
J: TRBJ2-7
CDR3: CASSQDLGDYEQYF
DNA: TGCGCCAGCAGCCAAGATTTGGGGGATTACGAGCAGTACTTC

D: TRBD1
length: 15
size: many
V: TRBV5-1
J: TRBJ2-5
CDR3: CASSLGDRLSGTQYF
DNA: TGCGCCAGCAGCTTGGGGGACAGGCTAAGTGGGACCCAGTACTTC

D: -
length: 21
size: -
V: TRBV7-6
J: TRBJ1-5
CDR3: CAWSRSQGGGVNYRSDQPQHF
DNA: TGTGCCTGGTCCCGTTCCCAAGGTGGAGGGGTGAATTATAGGAGCGATCAGCCCCAGCATTTT

D: TRBD1
length: 17
size: many
V: TRBV20-1
J: TRBJ1-4
CDR3: CSAQKGQNFATNEKLFF
DNA: TGCAGTGCCCAGAAGGGACAGAATTTCGCAACTAATGAAAAACTGTTTTTT

D: TRBD1
length: 18
size: -
V: TRBV4-1
J: TRBJ2-1
CDR3: CASSHQDLIGTGNNEQFF
DNA: TGCGCCAGCAGCCACCAAGATCTGATCGGGACAGGGAACAATGAGCAGTTCTTC

D: -
length: 16
size: many
V: TRBV20-1
J: TRBJ2-2
CDR3: CSARSYGRIDTGELFF
DNA: TGCAGTGCTAGATCGTACGGGAGAATCGACACCGGGGAGCTGTTTTTT

D: -
length: 12
size: many
V: TRBV5-5
J: TRBJ1-6
CDR3: CASSLGRSPLHF
DNA: TGTGCCAGCAGCTTGGGACGATCACCCCTCCACTTT

D: TRBD1
length: 17
size: -
V: TRBV12-5
J: TRBJ1-2
CDR3: CASGINPGGRLSSGYTF
DNA: TGTGCTAGTGGAATAAACCCAGGGGGTAGACTGAGCAGTGGCTACACCTTC

D: TRBD2
length: 16
size: many
V: TRBV20-1
J: TRBJ2-7
CDR3: CSARTYTSGDREEQYF
DNA: TGCAGTGCTAGAACTTATACTAGCGGCGACCGGGAGGAGCAGTACTTC

D: TRBD1
length: 15
size: many
V: TRBV20-1
J: TRBJ2-3
CDR3: CSAREGNRGTDTQYF
DNA: TGCAGTGCTAGAGAGGGGAACAGGGGAACAGATACGCAGTATTTT

D: -
length: 14
size: -
V: TRBV7-9
J: TRBJ1-2
CDR3: CASSLSPPGDGYTF
DNA: TGTGCCAGCAGCTTATCTCCCCCCGGGGATGGCTACACCTTC

D: -
length: 14
size: -
V: TRBV25-1
J: TRBJ2-3
CDR3: CASSERPLRDTQYF
DNA: TGTGCCAGCAGTGAGCGTCCACTTCGGGATACGCAGTATTTT

D: -
length: 13
size: -
V: TRBV5-1
J: TRBJ2-7
CDR3: CASSKDRIYEQYF
DNA: TGCGCCAGCAGCAAAGACAGAATCTACGAGCAGTACTTC

D: -
length: 14
size: once
V: TRBV7-6
J: TRBJ2-5
CDR3: CASSLGRVQETQYF
DNA: TGTGCCAGCAGCTTAGGCAGGGTCCAAGAGACCCAGTACTTC

D: -
length: 14
size: many
V: TRBV7-9
J: TRBJ2-7
CDR3: CASSSTDGPYEQYF
DNA: TGTGCCAGCAGCTCAACGGACGGGCCCTACGAGCAGTACTTC

D: TRBD1
length: 14
size: many
V: TRBV9
J: TRBJ1-2
CDR3: CASSVARGGYGYTF
DNA: TGTGCCAGCAGCGTAGCCAGGGGGGGCTATGGCTACACCTTC

D: -
length: 14
size: many
V: TRBV11-2
J: TRBJ2-3
CDR3: CASSLLGEADTQYF
DNA: TGTGCCAGCAGCTTACTCGGAGAGGCAGATACGCAGTATTTT

D: TRBD2
length: 15
size: -
V: TRBV9
J: TRBJ2-3
CDR3: CASSVGSGDGDTQYF
DNA: TGTGCCAGCAGCGTAGGGAGCGGGGATGGAGATACGCAGTATTTT

D: TRBD2
length: 17
size: -
V: TRBV24-1
J: TRBJ2-7
CDR3: CATLTSGGTARDYEQYF
DNA: TGTGCCACCCTTACTAGCGGGGGGACGGCGAGGGACTACGAGCAGTACTTC

D: -
length: 15
size: -
V: TRBV5-1
J: TRBJ2-3
CDR3: CASTILAGSTDTQYF
DNA: TGCGCCAGCACCATCCTGGCGGGGAGCACAGATACGCAGTACTTT

D: -
length: 13
size: many
V: TRBV7-6
J: TRBJ2-7
CDR3: CASSPRSSHEQYF
DNA: TGTGCCAGCAGCCCCCGGAGTTCCCACGAGCAGTACTTC

D: TRBD1
length: 15
size: -
V: TRBV7-9
J: TRBJ2-7
CDR3: CASSPGTGTLYEQYF
DNA: TGTGCCAGCAGCCCGGGGACAGGGACCCTCTACGAGCAGTACTTC

D: TRBD2
length: 16
size: -
V: TRBV20-1
J: TRBJ2-7
CDR3: CSARGTSGRERYEQYF
DNA: TGCAGTGCTAGAGGGACTAGCGGGAGGGAGAGGTACGAGCAGTACTTC

D: -
length: 10
size: many
V: TRBV20-1
J: TRBJ1-1
CDR3: CSSEHLEAFF
DNA: TGCAGCTCGGAGCACCTTGAAGCTTTCTTT

D: TRBD2
length: 16
size: many
V: TRBV9
J: TRBJ2-3
CDR3: CASSVVAGGDTDTQYF
DNA: TGTGCCAGCAGCGTTGTCGCGGGGGGCGACACAGATACGCAGTATTTT

D: -
length: 15
size: many
V: TRBV6-4
J: TRBJ2-1
CDR3: CASSDGSVDYNEQFF
DNA: TGTGCCAGCAGTGACGGCAGCGTGGACTACAATGAGCAGTTCTTC

D: TRBD1
length: 13
size: -
V: TRBV7-8
J: TRBJ2-3
CDR3: CASKTGGTDTQYF
DNA: TGTGCCAGTAAGACAGGGGGGACGGATACGCAGTATTTT

D: -
length: 15
size: -
V: TRBV25-1
J: TRBJ1-1
CDR3: CASSEPGADDTEAFF
DNA: TGTGCCAGCAGTGAACCAGGGGCCGATGACACTGAAGCTTTCTTT

D: TRBD1
length: 17
size: -
V: TRBV4-1
J: TRBJ2-7
CDR3: CASSQGSSRQGNYEQYF
DNA: TGCGCCAGCAGCCAAGGAAGTTCGAGACAGGGGAACTACGAGCAGTACTTC

D: -
length: 13
size: many
V: TRBV30
J: TRBJ2-7
CDR3: CAGTEPRAYEQYF
DNA: TGTGCCGGGACGGAACCGAGAGCGTACGAGCAGTACTTC